The next 30 T cell receptor beta chains were all read from a single sample in a study of T cell responses to AZD1222 COVID-19 vaccine. Profiled with immunoSEQ multiplex PCR; TCRdb holds only in-frame clones, not every one. The sample carries 100,000 or so clones, around 87% recorded once. Sequenced here: peripheral blood, sampled 28 days after the second AZD1222 dose. These receptors came from an adult who received the AZD1222 COVID-19 vaccine.

The V call is TRBV4-2, the J call TRBJ2-2; D call uncertain. The CDR3 is 13 amino acids. V gave up 0 bases and J gave up 7 bases, with 6 bases separating them. Germline CDR1 and CDR2: LGHNA and YNFKEQ. The CDR3 DNA reads TGTGCCAGCAGCCAAGATCTGATCGGGGAGCTGTTTTTT. It yields the protein CASSQDLIGELFF.

The rearrangement joins TRBV9 to TRBJ2-1, with 7 bases lining up with TRBD2. Per the germline V gene, CDR1 is SGDLS and CDR2 is YYNGEE. The CDR3 runs 17 residues. The V gene end was trimmed by 0 bases and the J gene end by 2 bases; junction bases not matched to a gene: 8. The CDR3 DNA reads TGTGCCAGCAGCGTAGTGGTGGGAGGGCCCCCCTACAATGAGCAGTTCTTC. Amino acids: CASSVVVGGPPYNEQFF.

The rearrangement links TRBV30 to TRBJ1-2, with 7 bases that match TRBD1. This CDR3 is built from 15 residues. After removal of 1 base from V and 4 bases from J, the junction contained 9 bases not matched to a gene. CDR1 is GTSNPN and CDR2 is SVGIG in the germline V gene (reference sequence). CDR3: CAWSARQGSGYGYTF. The DNA of the CDR3 is TGTGCCTGGAGTGCTCGACAGGGTAGCGGCTATGGCTACACCTTC.

The chain combines TRBV5-1 with TRBJ1-1; D is unresolved. CDR3 length: 12 amino acids. Between the trimmed V and J ends, which lost 0 bases and 5 bases, there was a span of 5 bases. Germline V gives CDR1 SGHRS, CDR2 YFSETQ. For the CDR3, the DNA is TGCGCCAGCAGCTTGGGAGATACTGAAGCTTTCTTT. Protein: CASSLGDTEAFF.

This sequence joins TRBV10-2 and TRBJ2-3, with D tentatively TRBD1 (5 bases). Germline V gene data show CDR1 as WSHSY and CDR2 as SAAADI. V was shortened by 3 bases and J by 11 bases, with 15 bases between the two germline ends. CDR3 length equals 13 residues. The CDR3 DNA reads TGCGCCAGCAGTGAACCCGTGACAGTACAGCAGTATTTT. As protein: CASSEPVTVQQYF.

J is TRBJ2-2 and V is TRBV5-4; a weak D match, TRBD2 (6 bases). Germline CDR1 and CDR2: SGHNT and YYREEE (reference sequence). The germline V and J ends were trimmed by 0 bases and 1 base, with 10 bases remaining between them. The CDR3 consists of 16 residues. CDR3 coding DNA: TGTGCCAGCAGCTTGGCCGGCGGGATGAACACCGGGGAGCTGTTTTTT. It encodes CASSLAGGMNTGELFF.

The chain is built from TRBV28 and TRBJ2-5; possible D gene TRBD1, 5 bases. Trimming removed 3 bases at V and 3 bases at J, with 11 bases between. This CDR3 is built from 14 residues. Germline CDR1 reads MDHEN; CDR2 reads SYDVKM. CDR3 amino acids: CASSFSTGEETQYF. For the CDR3, the DNA is TGTGCCAGCAGTTTCAGTACAGGTGAAGAGACCCAGTACTTC.

Only one count was recorded for this clone. The V call is TRBV5-4, the J call TRBJ2-7; D is uncertain. The CDR3 spans 14 residues. CDR1 and CDR2 (germline): SGHNT, YYREEE (reference sequence). The V gene lost 2 bases and the J gene lost 2 bases, with 11 bases spanning the gap. The chain's CDR3 is CASSFTTYPYEQYF. CDR3 coding DNA: TGTGCCAGCAGCTTTACTACTTATCCCTACGAGCAGTACTTC.

The V call is TRBV10-3, the J call TRBJ1-5; unclear D gene. Germline V gene data show CDR1 as ENHRY and CDR2 as SYGVKD. V lost 10 bases, J lost 5 bases, and 12 bases lay in between. The CDR3 extends over 12 amino acids. CDR3 nucleotides: TGTGCCACCCAGAATGGTGATCAGCCCCAGCATTTT. Protein product: CATQNGDQPQHF.

The CDR3 DNA is TGTGCCAGCAGCTTCCTTGGGACCTACGAGCAGTACTTC. Protein: CASSFLGTYEQYF. The rearrangement joins TRBV7-9 to TRBJ2-7; unclear D gene. Germline V gene data show CDR1 as SEHNR and CDR2 as FQNEAQ (reference sequence). The V end was cut by 3 bases, the J end by 2 bases, with 8 bases between. The CDR3 loop spans 13 amino acids. The full variable domain, its missing parts supplied by reference TRBV7-9 and TRBJ2-7, is DTGVSQNPRHKITKRGQNVTFRCDPISEHNRLYWYRQTLGQGPEFLTYFQNEAQLEKSRLLSDRFSAERPKGSFSTLEIQRTEQGDSAMYLCASSFLGTYEQYFGPGTRLTVT.

The rearrangement joins TRBV7-9 to TRBJ1-2, with 7 bases fitting TRBD1. This CDR3 spans 16 amino acids. After removal of 1 base from V and 2 bases from J, the junction contained 7 bases not matched to a gene. CDR1 SEHNR and CDR2 FQNEAQ come from the germline V gene (reference sequence). The DNA of the CDR3 is TGTGCCAGCAGCTTAGAAGGGGGCGCGGGGAACTATGGCTACACCTTC. This encodes CASSLEGGAGNYGYTF.

The chain employs TRBV6-6 and TRBJ2-2; D unclear. CDR1 and CDR2 from the germline V gene are MNHNY and SVGAGI (reference sequence). V lost 6 bases and J lost 1, with 9 bases in between. This CDR3 spans 14 amino acids. DNA for the CDR3: TGTGCCAGCAGCGGGCGGATGAACACCGGGGAGCTGTTTTTT. Translated: CASSGRMNTGELFF.

The J gene is TRBJ2-1, the V gene TRBV24-1; TRBD2 matches at 15 bases. This CDR3 is 16 amino acids long. J lost 4 bases, V lost 7 bases, and 4 bases had no gene match. The germline V gene encodes CDR1 KGHDR and CDR2 SFDVKD. The CDR3 nucleotides read TGTGCCACCAGGGCCGGGACTAGCGGGGGGTACAATGAGCAGTTCTTC. It yields the protein CATRAGTSGGYNEQFF.

This clone was counted a few times. The V call is TRBV14, the J call TRBJ1-1; 8 nucleotides agree with TRBD1. CDR1 and CDR2 (germline): SGHDN, FVKESK. CDR3 length equals 16 residues. The V segment lost 2 bases and the J segment 0 bases; nucleotides outside the gene matches: 5. In DNA form, the CDR3 reads TGTGCCAGCAGCCAATACAGGGGGGTCTTGAACACTGAAGCTTTCTTT. It specifies CASSQYRGVLNTEAFF.

The chain is built from TRBV30 and TRBJ2-1, with 9 bases lining up with TRBD2. The germline V gene has CDR1 GTSNPN and CDR2 SVGIG (reference sequence). This CDR3 comprises 14 residues. With 1 base clipped from V and 7 bases from J, the junction kept 5 bases outside the gene matches. The CDR3: CAWSGLAGSNEQFF. The CDR3 region has the DNA TGTGCCTGGAGTGGGCTAGCGGGATCAAATGAGCAGTTCTTC.

This rearrangement joins TRBV28 to TRBJ1-2; D might be TRBD1 (5 bases). The CDR3 covers 12 residues. The ends were cut back, 6 bases at V and 4 bases at J, with 9 bases in the middle. Germline CDR1 and CDR2: MDHEN and SYDVKM. CDR3 sequence: CASSRDVYGYTF. Written as DNA, the CDR3 is TGTGCCAGCAGCCGGGACGTCTATGGCTACACCTTC.

The rearrangement links TRBV27 to TRBJ1-2; TRBD1 agrees at 8 bases. The CDR3 has 13 amino acids. Germline CDR1 reads MNHEY; CDR2 reads SMNVEV (reference sequence). V gave up 5 bases and J gave up 8 bases; unmatched junction bases: 7. CDR3 region: CASSDRGTDGYTF. The CDR3 DNA follows: TGTGCCAGCAGTGACAGGGGTACAGACGGCTACACCTTC.

The chain couples TRBV9 to TRBJ1-1; 8 bases are a match to TRBD1. J was trimmed by 1 base and V by 0 bases; bases with no gene match: 2. Germline CDR1 SGDLS, CDR2 YYNGEE. The CDR3 extends over 15 amino acids. For the CDR3, the DNA is TGTGCCAGCAGCGTAGGGGGGACAGGGAACACTGAAGCTTTCTTT. Its translation: CASSVGGTGNTEAFF.

The rearrangement links TRBV5-5 to TRBJ1-1; D remains unclear. Germline V gene lookup returns CDR1 SGHKS and CDR2 YYEKEE (reference sequence). The CDR3 is 13 residues long. Between the trimmed V and J ends, which lost 4 bases and 11 bases, there was a span of 18 bases. For the CDR3, the DNA is TGTGCCAGCAGCCCCCCTGACACAGCCCGGGCTTTCTTT. Translation: CASSPPDTARAFF.

The V gene is TRBV7-2, the J gene TRBJ2-1; 10 nucleotides align to TRBD2. CDR3 length equals 15 residues. The V gene end was trimmed by 1 base and the J gene end by 12 bases; junction bases not matched to a gene: 9. The germline gives CDR1 SGHTA, CDR2 FQGNSA. Written as DNA, the CDR3 is TGTGCCAGCAGCTTAGAACGGACTAGCGGAGGAGGGCAGTTCTTC. It translates to CASSLERTSGGGQFF.

This chain links TRBV7-9 with TRBJ2-1; 8 nucleotides line up with TRBD1. With 5 bases clipped from V and 3 bases from J, the junction kept 9 bases outside the gene matches. Per germline, CDR1 SEHNR and CDR2 FQNEAQ (reference sequence). The CDR3 runs 16 residues. The CDR3 protein is CASSQDQGASYNEQFF. CDR3 DNA sequence: TGTGCCAGCAGCCAAGACCAGGGGGCGAGCTACAATGAGCAGTTCTTC.

This chain's CDR3 is CASSVVREGGYGYTF. CDR3 nucleotide sequence: TGTGCCAGCAGCGTTGTCCGGGAGGGCGGCTATGGCTACACCTTC. The V and J genes are TRBV9 and TRBJ1-2; D gene unclear. Looked up from germline, CDR1 is SGDLS and CDR2 is YYNGEE. The CDR3 spans 15 residues. V was cut by 2 bases and J by 4 bases, with 15 bases left in between. Variable domain in full (rest from reference TRBV9 and TRBJ1-2): DSGVTQTPKHLITATGQRVTLRCSPRSGDLSVYWYQQSLDQGLQFLIQYYNGEERAKGNILERFSAQQFPDLHSELNLSSLELGDSALYFCASSVVREGGYGYTFGSGTRLTVV.

CDR3 loop: CASSLVIGGVGNSPLHF. DNA for the CDR3: TGTGCCAGCAGCTTAGTAATAGGGGGAGTTGGTAATTCACCCCTCCACTTT. The chain uses TRBV7-2 and TRBJ1-6; TRBD1 is a possible D gene (6 bases). The CDR3 spans 17 residues. Germline V gene lookup returns CDR1 SGHTA and CDR2 FQGNSA. V lost 1 base, J lost 6 bases, and 16 bases lay in between.

This clone was seen once. The chain uses TRBV6-5 and TRBJ1-2; 10 nucleotides line up with TRBD1. The germline gives CDR1 MNHEY, CDR2 SVGAGI. The J segment lost 6 bases and the V segment lost 6 bases, leaving 7 bases of the junction unmatched. CDR3 length: 14 amino acids. The CDR3 sequence is CASRRRDRGDGYTF. For the CDR3, the DNA is TGTGCCAGCAGACGCCGGGACAGGGGAGATGGCTACACCTTC.

The V and J genes are TRBV28 and TRBJ1-2; possibly TRBD1 for D (5 bases). CDR1 and CDR2 (germline): MDHEN, SYDVKM. CDR3 length: 14 residues. Trimming took off 4 bases at V and 9 bases at J, with 18 bases between the two ends. The DNA of the CDR3 is TGTGCCAGCAGTTCCGCCGGGGCGGGGATCCGCTACACCTTC. This gives the protein CASSSAGAGIRYTF.

V gene TRBV6-5 combines with J gene TRBJ1-1; D is unclear. Trimming shortened V by 11 bases and J by 0 bases, and 16 bases separated the two germline ends. The CDR3 spans 14 residues. Germline CDR1 is MNHEY and CDR2 is SVGAGI. The CDR3 nucleotides read TGTGCCGGCAAGGTTGGAGGGATGAACACTGAAGCTTTCTTT. Its translation: CAGKVGGMNTEAFF.

A few counts support this clone. The J gene is TRBJ2-3, the V gene TRBV6-5; 7 bases are shared with TRBD2. CDR3 length equals 15 residues. The V gene's germline CDR1 is MNHEY and CDR2 SVGAGI. With 6 bases clipped from V and 0 bases from J, the junction kept 6 bases outside the gene matches. The CDR3 sequence: CASRMGGTSTDTQYF. The CDR3 region has the DNA TGTGCCAGCAGGATGGGGGGGACTAGCACAGATACGCAGTATTTT.

This chain connects TRBV7-9 to TRBJ2-3; 13 nucleotides agree with TRBD2. Germline V CDR1 and CDR2: SEHNR, FQNEAQ (reference sequence). J gave up 2 bases and V 5 bases, and 10 bases lay outside the gene matches. The CDR3 spans 18 residues. The CDR3 DNA follows: TGTGCCAGCAGCGGACGGACTAGCGGGGGACTACCCACAGATACGCAGTATTTT. Its translation: CASSGRTSGGLPTDTQYF.

The chain carries TRBV10-3 and TRBJ2-1; D assignment may be TRBD1 or TRBD2 (5 bases each). Per the germline V gene, CDR1 is ENHRY and CDR2 is SYGVKD. The germline V and J ends were trimmed by 8 bases and 5 bases, with 16 bases remaining between them. This CDR3 is 14 amino acids long. CDR3 in DNA: TGTGCCATCGTTCGTGGCAGGGAGAACAATGAGCAGTTCTTC. Its translation: CAIVRGRENNEQFF.

The V gene is TRBV7-8, the J gene TRBJ2-7; D is possibly TRBD1 or TRBD2 (5 bases each). Germline-derived CDR1 and CDR2 are SGHVS and FQNEAQ. The V end was cut by 3 bases, the J end by 7 bases, with 16 bases between. The CDR3 contains 14 residues. In nucleotides, the CDR3 is TGTGCCAGCAGCTTGGGTGGGGGAGCAGAAGAGCAGTACTTC. This encodes CASSLGGGAEEQYF.